This TCR beta chain is from a study of T cells in Graves' hyperthyroidism and ophthalmopathy. This clonotype was observed a few times. V lost 11 bases and J 1 base, leaving 19 bases between the germline ends. The CDR3 spans 15 residues. Germline lookup yields CDR1 KGHDR and CDR2 SFDVKD. Absent ophthalmopathy progression within 18 months defined stable Graves' hyperthyroidism. Amplified TCR beta CDR3 regions came from RNA transcripts. RT-PCR in the first round (using the HTBI primer set) targeted the TCR CDR3. TCRdb re-analysed the multiplex PCR reads in MiXCR, keeping a single row per CDR3 protein. The sample gives nearly 750,000 distinct CDR3 sequences, approximately 36% of which show up once; roughly 31% is in the top ten.

The rearrangement links TRBV24-1 to TRBJ1-1; unclear D gene. Sequenced input: blood. The origin of this receptor is a woman aged 40 to 55 with Graves' hyperthyroidism. This CDR3 reads CASSPLILRNTEAFF. DNA for the CDR3: TGTGCCAGCAGCCCGCTCATTTTGAGGAACACTGAAGCTTTCTTT.